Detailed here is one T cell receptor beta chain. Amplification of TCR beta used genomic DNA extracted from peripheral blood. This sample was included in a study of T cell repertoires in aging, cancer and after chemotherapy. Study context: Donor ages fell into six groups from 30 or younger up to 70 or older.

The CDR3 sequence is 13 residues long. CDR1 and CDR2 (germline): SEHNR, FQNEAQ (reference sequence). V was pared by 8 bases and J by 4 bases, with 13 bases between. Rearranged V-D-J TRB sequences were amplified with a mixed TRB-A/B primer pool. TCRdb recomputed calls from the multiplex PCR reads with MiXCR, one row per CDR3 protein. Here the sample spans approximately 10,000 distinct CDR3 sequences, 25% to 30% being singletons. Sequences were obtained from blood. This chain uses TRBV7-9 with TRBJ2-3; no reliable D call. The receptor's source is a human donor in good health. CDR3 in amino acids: CASLRQDPDTQYF. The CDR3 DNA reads TGTGCCAGCCTGAGGCAGGACCCAGATACGCAGTATTTT.